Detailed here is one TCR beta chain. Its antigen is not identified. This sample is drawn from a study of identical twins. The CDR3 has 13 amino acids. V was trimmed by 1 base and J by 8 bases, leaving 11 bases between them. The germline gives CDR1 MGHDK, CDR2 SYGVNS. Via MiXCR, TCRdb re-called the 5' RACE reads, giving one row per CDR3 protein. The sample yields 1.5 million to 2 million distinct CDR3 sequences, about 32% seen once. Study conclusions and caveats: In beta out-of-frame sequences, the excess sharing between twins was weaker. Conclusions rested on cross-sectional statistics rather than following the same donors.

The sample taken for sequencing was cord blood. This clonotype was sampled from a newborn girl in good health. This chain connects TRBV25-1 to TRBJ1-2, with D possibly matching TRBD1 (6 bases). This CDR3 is CASSEFGGDGYTF. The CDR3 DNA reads TGTGCCAGCAGTGAATTCGGGGGCGACGGCTACACCTTC.